This is a list of T cell receptor beta chains from one sample in a study of blood T cell repertoires in COVID-19. Profiling relied on immunoSEQ multiplex PCR, and the TCRdb table lists in-frame clones only, not all of them. The repertoire holds about 64,000 clones, 60% to 80% seen once, with roughly 13% in the top ten. The sample comprised peripheral blood. The receptors were gathered from a man aged 80 or over with acute or convalescent COVID-19. CDR3s include the opening cysteine and the closing phenylalanine or tryptophan. D genes are given only for firm matches. Clone size, where shown, is once, few, many, or a class for clones that have expanded.

size,J,V,D,CDR3,DNA
NA,TRBJ1-2,TRBV11-2,NA,CATRETGRVDYGYTF,TGTGCCACGCGCGAAACAGGGAGGGTGGACTATGGCTACACCTTC
NA,TRBJ2-7,TRBV23-1,TRBD1,CASSQMRGDRGSYEQYF,TGCGCCAGCAGTCAAATGCGGGGGGACAGGGGCTCCTACGAGCAGTACTTC
once,TRBJ2-5,TRBV5-1,NA,CASSLSASSQETQYF,TGCGCCAGCAGCTTGTCGGCTAGTTCGCAAGAGACCCAGTACTTC
NA,TRBJ2-1,TRBV2,TRBD2,CAHGGAFGNEQFF,TGTGCCCACGGGGGGGCGTTCGGGAATGAGCAGTTCTTC
NA,TRBJ1-2,TRBV11-2,NA,CASSLDEGVGGYTF,TGTGCCAGCAGCTTAGATGAAGGGGTCGGCGGCTACACCTTC
NA,TRBJ2-7,TRBV11-3,NA,CASSPRAPSRGFYEQYF,TGTGCCAGCAGCCCTCGGGCCCCGTCTAGAGGGTTCTACGAGCAGTACTTC
NA,TRBJ2-4,TRBV6-6,TRBD2,CASSWEGGGAGDIQYF,TGTGCCAGCAGTTGGGAGGGTGGAGGGGCCGGGGACATTCAGTACTTC
NA,TRBJ1-1,TRBV2,TRBD1,CASNGQGVSEAFF,TGTGCCAGCAATGGACAGGGGGTCTCTGAAGCTTTCTTT
NA,TRBJ2-7,TRBV5-4,NA,CASSFEPASYEQYF,TGTGCCAGCAGCTTTGAACCGGCTAGCTACGAGCAGTACTTC
NA,TRBJ2-3,TRBV29-1,NA,CSVSLLEGPSTDTQYF,TGCAGCGTCTCACTTTTGGAGGGCCCTAGCACAGATACGCAGTATTTT
NA,TRBJ2-3,TRBV5-1,NA,CASSLAPGGGTDTQYF,TGCGCCAGCAGCTTGGCCCCGGGCGGGGGCACAGATACGCAGTATTTT
NA,TRBJ2-1,TRBV7-8,TRBD2,CASSWGTGGYNEQFF,TGTGCCAGCAGCTGGGGGACGGGGGGATACAATGAGCAGTTCTTC
NA,TRBJ2-1,TRBV18,TRBD2,CASSPRLAHNEQFF,TGTGCCAGCTCACCCCGACTAGCCCACAATGAGCAGTTCTTC
NA,TRBJ1-2,TRBV3-1/TRBV3-2,TRBD1,CASSGQVKDYTF,TGTGCCAGCAGTGGACAGGTGAAGGACTACACCTTC
few,TRBJ2-2,TRBV7-9,NA,CASSRQGIGELFF,TGTGCCAGCAGCCGTCAGGGAATCGGGGAGCTGTTTTTT
NA,TRBJ2-1,TRBV28,TRBD2,CASYGLAGAGYNEQFF,TGTGCCAGCTATGGACTAGCGGGAGCAGGCTACAATGAGCAGTTCTTC
NA,TRBJ1-2,TRBV6-6,TRBD1,CASSYSGTGPREGYTF,TGTGCCAGCAGTTACTCCGGGACAGGTCCCCGGGAAGGCTACACCTTC
NA,TRBJ2-1,TRBV5-1,NA,CASSFQASYNEQFF,TGCGCCAGCAGCTTCCAGGCGTCCTACAATGAGCAGTTCTTC
once,TRBJ2-2,TRBV5-1,TRBD2,CASSFLAGQTGELFF,TGCGCCAGCAGCTTTCTAGCGGGGCAAACCGGGGAGCTGTTTTTT
NA,TRBJ2-3,TRBV9,NA,CASSVSPRSSTDTQYF,TGTGCCAGCAGCGTATCCCCGCGCTCTAGCACAGATACGCAGTATTTT
NA,TRBJ1-5,TRBV29-1,NA,CSVGQGTNQPQHF,TGCAGCGTCGGGCAGGGTACCAATCAGCCCCAGCATTTT
few,TRBJ2-3,TRBV5-6,NA,CASSPEQGLPSDTQYF,TGTGCCAGCAGCCCAGAACAGGGTCTCCCTTCGGATACGCAGTATTTT
NA,TRBJ2-4,TRBV5-5,NA,CASSLSTITQYF,TGTGCCAGCAGCTTGTCGACAATCACTCAGTACTTC
once,TRBJ2-7,TRBV15,TRBD2,CATSASGVWGQYF,TGTGCCACCAGCGCTAGCGGGGTCTGGGGGCAGTACTTC
NA,TRBJ2-1,TRBV24-1,TRBD2,CATSDGLAEYNEQFF,TGTGCCACCAGTGACGGACTAGCGGAATACAATGAGCAGTTCTTC
once,TRBJ2-7,TRBV27,TRBD1,CASSSTAGTGGYEQYF,TGTGCCAGCAGTTCGACTGCCGGGACAGGGGGGTACGAGCAGTACTTC
NA,TRBJ2-3,TRBV6-5,TRBD2,CASSPSGRGYTQYF,TGTGCCAGCAGTCCTAGCGGGAGGGGTTATACGCAGTATTTT
NA,TRBJ1-1,TRBV6-5,NA,CASRGQMNTEAFF,TGTGCCAGCAGAGGACAGATGAACACTGAAGCTTTCTTT
NA,TRBJ2-1,TRBV9,NA,CASSVDGTGNEQFF,TGTGCCAGCAGCGTAGACGGGACTGGCAATGAGCAGTTCTTC
NA,TRBJ2-7,TRBV7-8,TRBD2,CASSFLPGGAYEQYF,TGTGCCAGCAGCTTCCTCCCCGGGGGGGCCTACGAGCAGTACTTC
NA,TRBJ2-3,TRBV2,TRBD2,CATLGRRGGTDTQYF,TGTGCCACCCTCGGGCGGCGGGGGGGCACAGATACGCAGTATTTT
NA,TRBJ2-7,TRBV5-1,NA,CASSLGTAGGEQYF,TGCGCCAGCAGCTTGGGCACCGCTGGGGGGGAGCAGTACTTC
once,TRBJ2-2,TRBV11-2,NA,CASSFMTGNTGELFF,TGTGCCAGCAGCTTCATGACAGGGAACACCGGGGAGCTGTTTTTT
few,TRBJ2-1,TRBV5-6,NA,CASSGGWTAYNEQFF,TGTGCCAGCAGCGGCGGGTGGACAGCCTACAATGAGCAGTTCTTC
once,TRBJ1-1,TRBV5-1,TRBD1,CASSYEGGSNTEAFF,TGCGCCAGCAGCTATGAAGGGGGCTCGAACACTGAAGCTTTCTTT
NA,TRBJ1-1,TRBV7-6,NA,CASSSTPGAYTEAFF,TGTGCCAGCAGTTCTACACCAGGGGCTTACACTGAAGCTTTCTTT
NA,TRBJ2-3,TRBV25-1,TRBD2,CASSELGRAADTQYF,TGTGCCAGCAGTGAATTGGGGAGGGCGGCAGATACGCAGTATTTT